A selection of T cell receptor beta chains follows, all from one sample in a study of blood T cell repertoires in COVID-19. Assay used: immunoSEQ multiplex PCR; TCRdb lists only in-frame clones, some missing. The sample contains about 240,000 clones, roughly four fifths of which appear only once. Material: peripheral blood. The receptors originated from a woman in her 70s with acute or convalescent COVID-19. The CDR3 runs from the conserved cysteine through the conserved F or W. Each record gives: D gene, CDR3 length, V gene, J gene, clone size, CDR3 DNA, CDR3 protein. The D gene is left open where the match is weak. Not all rows give a size; the values are once, few, many and, for expanded clones, a class.

>TRBD2|13|TRBV11-2|TRBJ2-5|-
TGTGCCAGCAGGACTAGCCTCCAAGAGACCCAGTACTTC
CASRTSLQETQYF
>TRBD1|14|TRBV30|TRBJ1-4|-
TGTGCCTGGAGCCTGCAGACAGGGGGCCGAAAACTGTTTTTT
CAWSLQTGGRKLFF
>-|15|TRBV7-6|TRBJ1-1|once
TGTGCCAGCAGCCCCGAGGGATTGGGGGCCACTGAAGCTTTCTTT
CASSPEGLGATEAFF
>-|13|TRBV30|TRBJ1-1|-
TGTGCCTGGACGATCAGGGGGAACACTGAAGCTTTCTTT
CAWTIRGNTEAFF
>TRBD1|13|TRBV29-1|TRBJ2-1|many
TGCAGCGCCACGGGACAGAGTTACAATGAGCAGTTCTTC
CSATGQSYNEQFF
>-|14|TRBV6-2/TRBV6-3|TRBJ2-7|-
TGTGCCAGCAGTTACGATCCAGGGCTTACGTCGCAGTACTTC
CASSYDPGLTSQYF
>TRBD1|15|TRBV3-1/TRBV3-2|TRBJ1-5|-
TGTGCCAGCAGCCAGGGACAGGTCCCCAATCAGCCCCAGCATTTT
CASSQGQVPNQPQHF
>TRBD1|16|TRBV7-6|TRBJ1-4|-
TGTGCCAGCAGCTTGGAGCAGGGGGCCGTTTATGAAAAACTGTTTTTT
CASSLEQGAVYEKLFF
>-|14|TRBV18|TRBJ1-1|-
TGTGCCAGCTCTCTGGGACACCCGAACACTGAAGCTTTCTTT
CASSLGHPNTEAFF
>TRBD1|17|TRBV7-9|TRBJ2-5|few
TGTGCCAGCAGCTTTCCCTTTCGACAGGGAATTCAAGAGACCCAGTACTTC
CASSFPFRQGIQETQYF
>-|13|TRBV4-1|TRBJ2-1|few
TGCGCCAGCAGCCAAGTAACAGGGTCTGTACAGTTCTTC
CASSQVTGSVQFF
>TRBD1|16|TRBV9|TRBJ2-6|-
TGTGCCAGCAGCGCCGGACAGGTCTCTGGGGCCAACGTCCTGACTTTC
CASSAGQVSGANVLTF
>-|14|TRBV6-1|TRBJ1-5|once
TGTGCCAGCAGTGAACAGGGTAGCAATCAGCCCCAGCATTTT
CASSEQGSNQPQHF
>-|14|TRBV28|TRBJ1-1|-
TGTGCCAGCAGTTTATCCCTAAGGGGCAGACAAGCTTTCTTT
CASSLSLRGRQAFF
>TRBD1|13|TRBV10-3|TRBJ1-1|-
TGTGCCATCAGGGGACAGCTGAACACTGAAGCTTTCTTT
CAIRGQLNTEAFF
>TRBD1|11|TRBV6-1|TRBJ1-1|-
TGTGCCAGCAGCCCCGGGACAGTGGCTTTCTTT
CASSPGTVAFF
>-|11|TRBV20-1|TRBJ2-3|-
TGCAGTGCTCCCCAAATAGATACGCAGTATTTT
CSAPQIDTQYF
>TRBD1|18|TRBV13|TRBJ1-2|few
TGTGCCAGCAGCTCCGTTCTTCGGGACAGGGCGACTAACTATGGCTACACCTTC
CASSSVLRDRATNYGYTF
>-|13|TRBV30|TRBJ1-5|-
TGTGCCTGGAGCGCCGACACAAATCAGCCCCAGCATTTT
CAWSADTNQPQHF
>TRBD1|14|TRBV19|TRBJ1-4|-
TGTGCCAGCCGGGACAGGGGGGGGGACGAAAAACTGTTTTTT
CASRDRGGDEKLFF
>TRBD1|17|TRBV7-2|TRBJ1-2|few
TGTGCCAGCAGTCAAACCTTGGTAGGGGGCGTTAAATATGGCTACACCTTC
CASSQTLVGGVKYGYTF
>-|14|TRBV6-6|TRBJ1-4|-
TGTGCCAGCAGTTACGCGGGGACTAATGAAAAACTGTTTTTT
CASSYAGTNEKLFF
>-|12|TRBV29-1|TRBJ2-7|few
TGCAGCGTTGAGTCAGGGTCTGACGAGCAGTACTTC
CSVESGSDEQYF
>-|15|TRBV27|TRBJ1-5|-
TGTGCCAGCAGTTTATCGGGCAGGGGAAGTCAGCCCCAGCATTTT
CASSLSGRGSQPQHF
>-|17|TRBV6-6|TRBJ1-6|-
TGTGCCAGCAGTCCCGCTTTCGGGGGGATTTATAATTCACCCCTCCACTTT
CASSPAFGGIYNSPLHF
>TRBD2|16|TRBV5-4|TRBJ2-5|-
TGTGCCAGCAGCATTGGACTAGCGGGGGGGCAAGAGACCCAGTACTTC
CASSIGLAGGQETQYF
>TRBD1|14|TRBV6-5|TRBJ1-2|few
TGTGCCAGCAGTCCGGACAGGGGTGAATATGGCTACACCTTC
CASSPDRGEYGYTF
>-|14|TRBV7-2|TRBJ2-7|-
TGTGCCAGCAGTAGGACTTACACCTCCTACGAGCAGTACTTC
CASSRTYTSYEQYF
>-|15|TRBV3-1/TRBV3-2|TRBJ1-1|few
TGTGCCAGCAGCCACTACGGACAATCGAACACTGAAGCTTTCTTT
CASSHYGQSNTEAFF
>-|14|TRBV7-2|TRBJ1-1|-
TGTGCCAGCAGCTCCGGGAGGGCCAACACTGAAGCTTTCTTT
CASSSGRANTEAFF
>-|19|TRBV10-3|TRBJ2-1|-
TGTGCCATCAGTGAGACACCGTCTTATTCAGGGGTGGCGTACAATGAGCAGTTCTTC
CAISETPSYSGVAYNEQFF
>TRBD1|17|TRBV20-1|TRBJ1-1|-
TGCAGTGCTAGTGATACCGGACAGGCGGTGAAAAACACTGAAGCTTTCTTT
CSASDTGQAVKNTEAFF
>TRBD1|16|TRBV4-2|TRBJ2-3|once
TGTGCCAGCAGCCGCTCCGGGGGACAGGGGACAGATACGCAGTATTTT
CASSRSGGQGTDTQYF
>-|14|TRBV5-8|TRBJ2-6|-
TGTGCCAGCAGTCGGGGTTCTGGGGCCAACGTCCTGACTTTC
CASSRGSGANVLTF
>TRBD1|16|TRBV6-6|TRBJ1-2|-
TGTGCCAGCAGTTTCGGACAGGGTACCGTCGTGGGGGGCTACACCTTC
CASSFGQGTVVGGYTF
>TRBD1|16|TRBV18|TRBJ1-4|-
TGTGCCAGCTCACTAAGACAGGGGGCAACTAATGAAAAACTGTTTTTT
CASSLRQGATNEKLFF
>TRBD1|16|TRBV7-2|TRBJ1-2|-
TGTGCCAGCAGCTTAAATAAAGGGACAGGGTTGTATGGCTACACCTTC
CASSLNKGTGLYGYTF
>-|17|TRBV7-2|TRBJ1-1|-
TGTGCCAGCAGCTTAATTTGGGCAGCTGCAAGGAACACTGAAGCTTTCTTT
CASSLIWAAARNTEAFF
>-|15|TRBV30|TRBJ1-1|-
TGTGCCTGGAGTGTAAGTTCAGGGCTTAGGACTGAAGCTTTCTTT
CAWSVSSGLRTEAFF
>-|13|TRBV24-1|TRBJ1-2|many
TGTGCCACCAGTGATTTCGGGGGATATGGCTACACCTTC
CATSDFGGYGYTF
>-|13|TRBV7-2|TRBJ2-7|-
TGTGCCAGCAGCTTCTCCAGGGGCTACGAGCAGTACTTC
CASSFSRGYEQYF
>TRBD1|13|TRBV29-1|TRBJ1-5|-
TGCAGCGTTACCGGGGACAGCTCCGGAGCCCAGCATTTT
CSVTGDSSGAQHF
>TRBD2|16|TRBV7-9|TRBJ2-3|-
TGTGCCAGCAGCTTACAGGCGGGGGGGAGCACAGATACGCAGTATTTT
CASSLQAGGSTDTQYF
>-|13|TRBV3-1/TRBV3-2|TRBJ1-5|-
TGTGCCAGCAGCCAAGATTACAATCAGCCCCAGCATTTT
CASSQDYNQPQHF
>-|14|TRBV18|TRBJ1-4|few
TGTGCCAGCTCACCAGCGGGGTCTAGTGAAAAACTGTTTTTT
CASSPAGSSEKLFF
>-|11|TRBV20-1|TRBJ2-3|-
TGCAGTGCTCCGCGGTCAGATACGCAGTATTTT
CSAPRSDTQYF
>TRBD1|20|TRBV24-1|TRBJ2-1|once
TGTGCCACCAGTACCCATGGACAGGGGAGGTATTGGGCCTCCTACAATGAGCAGTTCTTC
CATSTHGQGRYWASYNEQFF
>-|16|TRBV7-2|TRBJ2-4|-
TGTGCCAGCAGCATACAACAGGGATTAGCCAAAAACATTCAGTACTTC
CASSIQQGLAKNIQYF